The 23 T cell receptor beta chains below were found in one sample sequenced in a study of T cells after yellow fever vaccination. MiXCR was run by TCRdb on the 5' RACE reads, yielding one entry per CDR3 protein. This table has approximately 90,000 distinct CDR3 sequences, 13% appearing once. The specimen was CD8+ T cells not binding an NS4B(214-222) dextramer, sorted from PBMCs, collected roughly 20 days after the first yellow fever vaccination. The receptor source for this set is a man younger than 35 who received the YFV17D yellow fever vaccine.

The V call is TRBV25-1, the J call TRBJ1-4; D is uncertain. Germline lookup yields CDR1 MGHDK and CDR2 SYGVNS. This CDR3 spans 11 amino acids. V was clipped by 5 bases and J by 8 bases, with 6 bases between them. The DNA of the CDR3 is TGTGCCAGCAGTCTCAGAGAAAAACTGTTTTTT. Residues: CASSLREKLFF.

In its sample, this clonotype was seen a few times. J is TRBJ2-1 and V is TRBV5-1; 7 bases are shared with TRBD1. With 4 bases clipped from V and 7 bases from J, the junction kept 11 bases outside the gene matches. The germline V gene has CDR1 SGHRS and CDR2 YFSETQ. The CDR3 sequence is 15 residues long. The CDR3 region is CASSPKTGFLNEQFF. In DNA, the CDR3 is TGCGCCAGCAGCCCAAAGACAGGGTTTTTGAATGAGCAGTTCTTC.

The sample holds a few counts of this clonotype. CDR3 in DNA: TGTGCCAGCAGTTTTCGGGGGCTCGGCACAGATACGCAGTATTTT. It yields the protein CASSFRGLGTDTQYF. The J gene is TRBJ2-3, the V gene TRBV12-3 or TRBV12-4; D is possibly TRBD1 or TRBD2 (6 bases each). The ends were cut back, 3 bases at V and 1 base at J, with 11 bases in the middle. The CDR3 is 15 amino acids.

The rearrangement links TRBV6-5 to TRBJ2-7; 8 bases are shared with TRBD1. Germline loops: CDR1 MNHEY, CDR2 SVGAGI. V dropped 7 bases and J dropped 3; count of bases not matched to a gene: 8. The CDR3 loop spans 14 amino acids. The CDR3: CASTLGQGGYEQYV. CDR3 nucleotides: TGTGCCAGCACCCTCGGACAGGGTGGCTACGAGCAGTACGTC.

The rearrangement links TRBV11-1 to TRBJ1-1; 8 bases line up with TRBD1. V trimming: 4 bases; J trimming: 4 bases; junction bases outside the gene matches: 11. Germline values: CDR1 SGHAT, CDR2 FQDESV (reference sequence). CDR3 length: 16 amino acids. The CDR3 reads CASSWIPGGAGTEAFF. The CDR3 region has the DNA TGTGCCAGCAGCTGGATCCCAGGGGGCGCGGGCACTGAAGCTTTCTTT.

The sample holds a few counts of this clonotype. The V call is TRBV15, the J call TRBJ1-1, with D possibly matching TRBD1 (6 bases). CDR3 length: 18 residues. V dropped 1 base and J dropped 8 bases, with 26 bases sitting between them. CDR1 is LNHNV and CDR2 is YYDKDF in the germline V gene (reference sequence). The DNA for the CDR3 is TGTGCCACCAGCAGAGGTGGCCCCCAGGGACATCCAGAGGAAGAAGCTTTCTTT. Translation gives CATSRGGPQGHPEEEAFF.

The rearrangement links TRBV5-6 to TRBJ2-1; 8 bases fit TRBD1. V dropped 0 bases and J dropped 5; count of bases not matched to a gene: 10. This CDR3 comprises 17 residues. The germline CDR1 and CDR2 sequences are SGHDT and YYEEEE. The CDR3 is CASSLARRQGYHNEQFF. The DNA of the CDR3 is TGTGCCAGCAGCTTGGCCAGGCGACAGGGGTATCACAATGAGCAGTTCTTC.

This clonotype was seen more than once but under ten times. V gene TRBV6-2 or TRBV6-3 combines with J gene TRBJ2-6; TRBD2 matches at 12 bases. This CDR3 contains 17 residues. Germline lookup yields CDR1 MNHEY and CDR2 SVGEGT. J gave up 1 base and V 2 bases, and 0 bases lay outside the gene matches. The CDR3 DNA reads TGTGCCAGCAGTTACGGGACTAGCGGGTCTGGGGCCAACGTCCTGACTTTC. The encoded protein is CASSYGTSGSGANVLTF.

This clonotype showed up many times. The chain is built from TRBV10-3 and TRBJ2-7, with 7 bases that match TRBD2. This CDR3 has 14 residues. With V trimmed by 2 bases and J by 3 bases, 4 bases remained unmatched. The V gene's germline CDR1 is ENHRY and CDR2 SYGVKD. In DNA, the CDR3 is TGTGCCATCAGTGAGAGGGTAGCGGGCTACGAGCAGTACGTC. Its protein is CAISERVAGYEQYV.

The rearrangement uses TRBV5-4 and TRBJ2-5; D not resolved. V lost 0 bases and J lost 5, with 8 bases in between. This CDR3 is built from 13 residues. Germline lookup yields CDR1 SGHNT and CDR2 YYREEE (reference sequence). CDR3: CASSLEETETQYF. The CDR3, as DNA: TGTGCCAGCAGCTTGGAGGAGACGGAGACCCAGTACTTC.

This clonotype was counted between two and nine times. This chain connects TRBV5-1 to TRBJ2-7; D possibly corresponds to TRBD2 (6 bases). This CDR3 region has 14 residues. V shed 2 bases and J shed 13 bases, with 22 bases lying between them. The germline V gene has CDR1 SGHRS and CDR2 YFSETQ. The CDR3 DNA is TGCGCCAGCAGCTTCGACTGGATGGAGGGCCCGTCTTACTTC. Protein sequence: CASSFDWMEGPSYF.

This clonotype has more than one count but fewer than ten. CDR3 region: CASSLGRLWDGELFF. CDR3 DNA sequence: TGTGCCAGCAGCTTAGGGCGTTTATGGGACGGGGAGCTGTTTTTT. J is TRBJ2-2 and V is TRBV11-2, with D hard to call. The germline CDR1 and CDR2 sequences are SGHAT and FQNNGV. Trimming pared 1 base from V and 7 bases from J, leaving 13 bases between. The CDR3 loop spans 15 amino acids.

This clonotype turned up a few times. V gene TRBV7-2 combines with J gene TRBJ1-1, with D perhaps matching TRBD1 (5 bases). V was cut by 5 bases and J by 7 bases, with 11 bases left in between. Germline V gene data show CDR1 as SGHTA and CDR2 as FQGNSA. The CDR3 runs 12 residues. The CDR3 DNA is TGTGCCAGCAGCGGACCGGGGGTTGAAGCTTTCTTT. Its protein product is CASSGPGVEAFF.

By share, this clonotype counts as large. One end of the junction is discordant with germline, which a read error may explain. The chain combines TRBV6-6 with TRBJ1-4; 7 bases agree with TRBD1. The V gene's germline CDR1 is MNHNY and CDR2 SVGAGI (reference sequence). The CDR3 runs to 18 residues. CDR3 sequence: CASSHSLQGTATNEKLFF. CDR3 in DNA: TGTGCCAGCAGTCACTCCCTACAGGGGACAGCAACTAATGAAAAACTGTTTTTT.

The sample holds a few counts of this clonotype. The chain's CDR3 is CATSELTARGDTQYF. The CDR3 nucleotides read TGTGCCACCAGTGAACTGACTGCCAGGGGAGATACGCAGTATTTT. V is TRBV24-1 and J is TRBJ2-3; weak D call: TRBD1 (6 bases). Trimming cost V 4 bases and J 5 bases, with 15 bases left between them. This CDR3 spans 15 amino acids. Germline V gene sequence: CDR1 KGHDR, CDR2 SFDVKD.

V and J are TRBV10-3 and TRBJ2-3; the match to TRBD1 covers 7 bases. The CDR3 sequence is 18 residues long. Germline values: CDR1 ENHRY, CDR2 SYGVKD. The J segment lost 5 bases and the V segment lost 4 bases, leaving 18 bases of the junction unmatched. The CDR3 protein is CAISGGGQGDRFVDTQYF. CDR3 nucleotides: TGTGCCATCAGTGGAGGGGGCCAGGGGGATCGTTTTGTAGATACGCAGTATTTT.

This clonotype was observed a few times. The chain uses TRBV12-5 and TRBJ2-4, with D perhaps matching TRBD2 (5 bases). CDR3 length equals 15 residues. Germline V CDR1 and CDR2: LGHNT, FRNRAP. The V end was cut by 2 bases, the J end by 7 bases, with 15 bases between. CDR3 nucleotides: TGTGCTAGTGGTTTGATACCGGGGTTGGGTAACATTCAGTACTTC. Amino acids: CASGLIPGLGNIQYF.

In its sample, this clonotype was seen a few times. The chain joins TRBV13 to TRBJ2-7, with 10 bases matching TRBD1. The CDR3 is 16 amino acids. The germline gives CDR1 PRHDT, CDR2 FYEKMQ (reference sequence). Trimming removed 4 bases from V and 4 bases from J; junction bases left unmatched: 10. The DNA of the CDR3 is TGTGCCAGCAGCTGGGATAAGGGACAGGGGATATACGAGCAGTACTTC. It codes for CASSWDKGQGIYEQYF.

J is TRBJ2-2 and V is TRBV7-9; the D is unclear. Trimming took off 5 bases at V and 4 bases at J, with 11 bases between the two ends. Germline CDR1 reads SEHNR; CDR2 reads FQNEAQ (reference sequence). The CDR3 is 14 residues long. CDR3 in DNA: TGTGCCAGCAGCCCCCCGACTTCCACCGGGGAGCTGTTTTTT. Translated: CASSPPTSTGELFF. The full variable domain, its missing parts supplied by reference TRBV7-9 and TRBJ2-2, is DTGVSQNPRHKITKRGQNVTFRCDPISEHNRLYWYRQTLGQGPEFLTYFQNEAQLEKSRLLSDRFSAERPKGSFSTLEIQRTEQGDSAMYLCASSPPTSTGELFFGEGSRLTVL.

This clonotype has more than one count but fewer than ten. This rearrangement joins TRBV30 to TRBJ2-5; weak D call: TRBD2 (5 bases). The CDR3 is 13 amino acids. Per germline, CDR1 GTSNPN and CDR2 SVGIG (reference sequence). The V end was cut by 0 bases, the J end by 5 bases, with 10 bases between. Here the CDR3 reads CAWSVLGVETQYF. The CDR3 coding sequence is TGTGCCTGGAGTGTACTAGGTGTCGAGACCCAGTACTTC. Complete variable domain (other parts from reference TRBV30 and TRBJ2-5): SQTIHQWPATLVQPVGSPLSLECTVEGTSNPNLYWYRQAAGRGLQLLFYSVGIGQISSEVPQNLSASRPQDRQFILSSKKLLLSDSGFYLCAWSVLGVETQYFGPGTRLLVL.

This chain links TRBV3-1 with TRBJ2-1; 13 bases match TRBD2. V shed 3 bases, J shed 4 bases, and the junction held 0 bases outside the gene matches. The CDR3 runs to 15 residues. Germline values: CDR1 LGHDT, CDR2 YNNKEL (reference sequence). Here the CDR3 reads CASSQGLAGYNEQFF. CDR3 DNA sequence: TGTGCCAGCAGCCAGGGACTAGCGGGGTACAATGAGCAGTTCTTC.

The CDR3 protein is CASSRESYEQYV. DNA of the CDR3: TGTGCCAGCAGCCGCGAATCATACGAGCAGTACGTC. The chain has TRBV7-9 and TRBJ2-7; D gene unclear. With 5 bases removed from V and 4 bases from J, the gap between germline ends came to 9 bases. The CDR3 covers 12 residues. CDR1 and CDR2 from the germline V gene are SEHNR and FQNEAQ (reference sequence).

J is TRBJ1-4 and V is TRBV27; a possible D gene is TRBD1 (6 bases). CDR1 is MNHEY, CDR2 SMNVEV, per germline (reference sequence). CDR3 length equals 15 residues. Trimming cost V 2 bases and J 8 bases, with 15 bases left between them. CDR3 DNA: TGTGCCAGCAGTTTAGGTGCAGGGGTTGCCGAAAAACTGTTTTTT. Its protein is CASSLGAGVAEKLFF. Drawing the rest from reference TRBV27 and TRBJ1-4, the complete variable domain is EAQVTQNPRYLITVTGKKLTVTCSQNMNHEYMSWYRQDPGLGLRQIYYSMNVEVTDKGDVPEGYKVSRKEKRNFPLILESPSPNQTSLYFCASSLGAGVAEKLFFGSGTQLSVL.